The 4 T cell receptor beta chains below were found in one sample sequenced in a study of blood T cell repertoires in COVID-19 (TCRdb year 2020). Libraries were made using the immunoSEQ multiplex PCR assay. In its TCRdb copy, this immuneACCESS table keeps in-frame sequences only and misses some clones. Where compared with another copy, unresolved V genes explain less than half of these, and the others have no known cause. For this sample the table gives 140,000 or so clones, of which roughly 87% were detected only once. Jointly, the top ten make up 1.8% of the sample. What was sequenced was peripheral blood. These receptors originate from a man aged 70 or older with acute or convalescent COVID-19.

The chain has TRBV2 and TRBJ2-5; 9 nucleotides align to TRBD2. Germline CDR1 and CDR2: SNHLY and FYNNEI. There are 15 residues in the CDR3. Losses at the gene ends were 2 bases for V and 5 bases for J; bases not matched to a gene: 6. As DNA, the CDR3 is TGTGCCAGCAGTGAAATAGCGGGAGATGGCGAGACCCAGTACTTC. It yields the protein CASSEIAGDGETQYF.

V gene TRBV7-9 combines with J gene TRBJ1-2; 10 bases are a match to TRBD1. The CDR3 sequence is 13 residues long. Trimming at V came to 4 bases and at J to 7 bases, leaving 3 bases not matched to a gene. Germline loops: CDR1 SEHNR, CDR2 FQNEAQ (reference sequence). The CDR3 region is CASSYGTGAGYTF. The CDR3 nucleotides are TGTGCCAGCAGCTACGGGACAGGGGCTGGCTACACCTTC.

The rearrangement uses TRBV19 and TRBJ1-5, with TRBD1 matching over 9 bases. The germline V gene has CDR1 LNHDA and CDR2 SQIVND (reference sequence). The CDR3 extends over 17 amino acids. With 4 bases clipped from V and 3 bases from J, the junction kept 10 bases outside the gene matches. As DNA, the CDR3 is TGTGCCAGTAGTACTTCAGCCGGGACAGGGAACAATCAGCCCCAGCATTTT. This sequence encodes CASSTSAGTGNNQPQHF. The variable domain in full, with the rest retrieved from reference TRBV19 and TRBJ1-5, is DGGITQSPKYLFRKEGQNVTLSCEQNLNHDAMYWYRQDPGQGLRLIYYSQIVNDFQKGDIAEGYSVSREKKESFPLTVTSAQKNPTAFYLCASSTSAGTGNNQPQHFGDGTRLSIL.

This clone was observed once. CDR3 loop: CATSTGAPSNQPQHF. In DNA, the CDR3 is TGTGCCACCAGCACTGGGGCCCCAAGCAATCAGCCCCAGCATTTT. The chain joins TRBV15 to TRBJ1-5; D might be TRBD1 (5 bases). Germline-derived CDR1 and CDR2 are LNHNV and YYDKDF (reference sequence). This CDR3 has 15 amino acids. V was pared by 4 bases and J by 1 base, with 11 bases between.